Ten or more counts support the clone carrying this T cell receptor (beta chain). These data come from a study of response to subunit inactivated influenza vaccine. Germline loops: CDR1 SGHRS, CDR2 YFSETQ. The CDR3 has 16 residues. V was pared by 4 bases and J by 4 bases, with 12 bases of the junction left unmatched. TCRdb re-analysed the RT-PCR reads in MiXCR, keeping a single row per CDR3 protein. The sample lists about 570,000 distinct CDR3 sequences, about 11% seen once, with 11% in the top ten. The data also belong to a second study, concerning T cells expressing NK-cell markers. That publication notes: The TCR beta cDNA came from 5'RACE template switching with UMIs. With respect to HCMV, most of the eight sequenced donors were seropositive, and one was seronegative. Also leading the CD3+CD56-NKG2C+ fraction in a few donors were these clonotypes. Unclear, still, was the HCMV specificity of the expanded NKG2C+ T cell clones.

The sequence was collected from a man between 50 and 59 years old who received an inactivated influenza vaccine. V and J are TRBV5-1 and TRBJ2-7, with 9 bases aligning to TRBD1. This specimen was PBMCs from blood, taken on the day of vaccination. The CDR3 reads CASSPSTGGIGYEQYF. The CDR3 bases are TGCGCCAGCAGCCCGTCAACAGGGGGCATCGGATACGAGCAGTACTTC.